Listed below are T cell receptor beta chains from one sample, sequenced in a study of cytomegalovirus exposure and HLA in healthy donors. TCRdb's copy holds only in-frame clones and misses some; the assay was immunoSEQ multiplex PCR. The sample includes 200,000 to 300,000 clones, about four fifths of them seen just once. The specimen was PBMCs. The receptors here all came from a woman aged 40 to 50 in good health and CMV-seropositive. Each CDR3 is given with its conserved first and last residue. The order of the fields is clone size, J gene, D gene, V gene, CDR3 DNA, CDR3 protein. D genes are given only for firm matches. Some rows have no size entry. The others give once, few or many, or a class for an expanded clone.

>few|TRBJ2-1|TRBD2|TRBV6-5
TGTGCCAGCAGTCCCGGGACTAGCGGCTACAATGAGCAGTTCTTC
CASSPGTSGYNEQFF
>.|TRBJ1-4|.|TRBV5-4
TGTGCCAGCAGCGACCACCTCCCCGACAGCTTTAATGAAAAACTGTTTTTT
CASSDHLPDSFNEKLFF
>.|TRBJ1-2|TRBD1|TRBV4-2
TGTGCCAGCAGCCAAGAAAAATACGGACAGGACTATGGCTACACCTTC
CASSQEKYGQDYGYTF
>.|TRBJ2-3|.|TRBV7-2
TGTGCCAGCAGCAAGGTCAGGTCTTCGCAGTATTTT
CASSKVRSSQYF
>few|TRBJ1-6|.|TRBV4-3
TGCGCCAGCAGCCAAGAACAGGTATATAATTCACCCCTCCACTTT
CASSQEQVYNSPLHF
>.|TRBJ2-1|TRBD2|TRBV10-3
TGTGCCATCAGTGAGTCAATTAGCGGGAGCATCTATGAGCAGTTCTTC
CAISESISGSIYEQFF
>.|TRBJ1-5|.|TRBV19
TGTGCCAGTAGTATAGTTTACAGGGATCAGCCCCAGCATTTT
CASSIVYRDQPQHF
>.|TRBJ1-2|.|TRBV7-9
TGTGCCAGCAGCTTAGATAAGGGGGTCATCTATGGCTACACCTTC
CASSLDKGVIYGYTF
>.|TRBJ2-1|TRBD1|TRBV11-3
TGTGCCAGCGTGGGACAGGGCGACAATGAGCAGTTCTTC
CASVGQGDNEQFF
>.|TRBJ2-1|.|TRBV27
TGTGCCAGCACACGCGGGCCGGTCTCCTACAATGAGCAGTTCTTC
CASTRGPVSYNEQFF
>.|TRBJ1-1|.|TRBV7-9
TGTTCCAGCAGCTTAGAGGGACAAAGGAGGGCTTTCTTT
CSSSLEGQRRAFF
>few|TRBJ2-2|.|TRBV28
TGTGCCAGCAGTCTCCTCACCGGGGAGCTGTTTTTT
CASSLLTGELFF
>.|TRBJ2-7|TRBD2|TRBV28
TGTGCCAGCGGCATAGCGGGAGCCTACGAGCAGTACTTC
CASGIAGAYEQYF
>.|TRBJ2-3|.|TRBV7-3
TGTGCCAGCAGACTAGGGTATAGCACAGATACGCAGTATTTT
CASRLGYSTDTQYF
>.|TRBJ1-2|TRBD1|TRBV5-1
TGCGCCAGCAGCCCGGGACAGGGAGCTAACTATGGCTACACCTTC
CASSPGQGANYGYTF
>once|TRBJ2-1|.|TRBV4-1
TGCGCCAGCAGCCAGGGGGGGCAGAGAGCCAATGAGCAGTTCTTC
CASSQGGQRANEQFF
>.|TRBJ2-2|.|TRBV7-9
TGTGCCAGCAGCCCGACAGGTTTCCTCACCGGGGAGCTGTTTTTT
CASSPTGFLTGELFF
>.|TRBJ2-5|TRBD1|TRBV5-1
TGCGCCAGCAGCCTTGGGACAGTGAAAGAGACCCAGTACTTC
CASSLGTVKETQYF
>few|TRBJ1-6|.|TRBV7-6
TGTGCCAGCGCCAACCAGGGATACAATTCACCCCTCCACTTT
CASANQGYNSPLHF
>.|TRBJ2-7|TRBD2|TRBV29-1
TGCAGCGTTGAAACCTCATCGGGGGTAGCGGGGACCTACGAGCAGTACTTC
CSVETSSGVAGTYEQYF
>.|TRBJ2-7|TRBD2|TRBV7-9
TGTGCCAGCAGCTTATGGGAACGGGGGGAGCACCCACACTTC
CASSLWERGEHPHF
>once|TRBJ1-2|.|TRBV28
TGTGCCAGCAGACCGGACAGAGCGTATGGCTACACCTTC
CASRPDRAYGYTF
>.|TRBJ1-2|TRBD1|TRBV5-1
TGCGCCAGCAGCCCAAGTTTGCCGGGACAGGATAACTATGGCTACACCTTC
CASSPSLPGQDNYGYTF
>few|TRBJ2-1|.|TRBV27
TGTGCCAGCGGTGTCAACCAAAAGAGGTGGCGGTCCTACAATGAGCAGTTCTTC
CASGVNQKRWRSYNEQFF
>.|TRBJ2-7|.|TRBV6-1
TGTGCCAGCACCAGGTTATTCTCCTACGAGCAGTACTTC
CASTRLFSYEQYF
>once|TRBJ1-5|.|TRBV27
TGTGCCAGTAGTTTAGAGGGCAGGGGAAGCAATCAGCCCCAGCATTTT
CASSLEGRGSNQPQHF
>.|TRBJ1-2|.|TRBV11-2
TGTGCCAGCAGTCACGGGGTAGGGGGTGGCTATGGCTACACCTTC
CASSHGVGGGYGYTF
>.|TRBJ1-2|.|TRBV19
TGTGCCAGTAGATATGACCGACAGGCCCACTATGGCTACACCTTC
CASRYDRQAHYGYTF
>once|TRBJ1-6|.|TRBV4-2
TGTGCCAGCAGCCAAGAGTCGGGCTCCTATAATTCACCCCTCCACTTT
CASSQESGSYNSPLHF
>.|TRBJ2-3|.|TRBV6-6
TGTGCCAGCAGTCCGCCAGGCTCAGATACGCAGTATTTT
CASSPPGSDTQYF
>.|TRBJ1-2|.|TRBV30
TGTGCCTGGAGTGTATCTTTATTGGGTGGGGCAGGGTCTCATGGCTACACCTTC
CAWSVSLLGGAGSHGYTF
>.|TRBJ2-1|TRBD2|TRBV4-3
TGCGCCAGCAGCCAAGAAAGGGGGGTAGCGGGAGGGTACTACAATGAGCAGTTCTTC
CASSQERGVAGGYYNEQFF
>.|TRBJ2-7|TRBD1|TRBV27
TGTGCCAGCAGTTTATCAAGTACAGGGACAGATACCTACGAGCAGTACTTC
CASSLSSTGTDTYEQYF
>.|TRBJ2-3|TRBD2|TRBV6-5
TGTGCCAGCAGACTAGCGGGTAGCACAGATACGCAGTATTTT
CASRLAGSTDTQYF
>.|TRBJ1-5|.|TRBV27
TGTGCCAGCAGTTTTTCAGGGAATCAGCCCCAGCATTTT
CASSFSGNQPQHF
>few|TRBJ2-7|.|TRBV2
TGTGCCAGCAACGGGGTCCCCTACGAGCAGTACTTC
CASNGVPYEQYF
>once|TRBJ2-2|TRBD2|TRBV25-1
TGTGCCAGCAGAACGGGGGGAGTCGGGGAGCTGTTTTTT
CASRTGGVGELFF
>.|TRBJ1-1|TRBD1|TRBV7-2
TGTGCCAGCAGCCTCAGGGGGCAGGTGAGAACTGAAGCTTTCTTT
CASSLRGQVRTEAFF
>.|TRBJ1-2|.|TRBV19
TGTGCCAGTAGTATAGTAGAACAGGGACACTATGGCTACACCTTC
CASSIVEQGHYGYTF
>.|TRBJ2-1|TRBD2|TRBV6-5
TGTGCCACCCAGGGCGGGAGTTCCTACAATGAGCAGTTCTTC
CATQGGSSYNEQFF
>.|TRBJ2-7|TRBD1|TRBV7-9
TGTGCCAGCAGCTTAAAGACAGGGGAGCCTTCAGAGCAGTACTTC
CASSLKTGEPSEQYF
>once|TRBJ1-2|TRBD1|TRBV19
TGTGCCAGTAGTATCGGGACAGGCTATGGCTACACCTTC
CASSIGTGYGYTF
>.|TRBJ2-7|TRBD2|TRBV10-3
TGTGCCTCGACTAGCGTCTCCTACGAGCAGTACTTC
CASTSVSYEQYF
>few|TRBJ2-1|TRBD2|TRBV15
TGTGCCACCAGCTGTTGGACGGGAGGGGACACTAGCGGGAGGGGGGGAAGCTCCTACAATGAGCAGTTCTTC
CATSCWTGGDTSGRGGSSYNEQFF
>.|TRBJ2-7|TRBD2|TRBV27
TGTGCCAGCAGTCAGACTAGCGGGAGTGGCGAGCAGTACTTC
CASSQTSGSGEQYF
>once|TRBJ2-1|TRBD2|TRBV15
TGTGCCACCAGCAGAGAAGACGGGAGGTTCTACAATGAGCAGTTCTTC
CATSREDGRFYNEQFF
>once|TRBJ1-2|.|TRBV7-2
TGTGCCAGCAGCGCTCAAAGGGGGAGCGGCTACACCTTC
CASSAQRGSGYTF
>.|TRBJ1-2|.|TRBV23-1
TGCGCCAGCACCGTGACAGAGTTTCGCTATGGCTACACCTTC
CASTVTEFRYGYTF